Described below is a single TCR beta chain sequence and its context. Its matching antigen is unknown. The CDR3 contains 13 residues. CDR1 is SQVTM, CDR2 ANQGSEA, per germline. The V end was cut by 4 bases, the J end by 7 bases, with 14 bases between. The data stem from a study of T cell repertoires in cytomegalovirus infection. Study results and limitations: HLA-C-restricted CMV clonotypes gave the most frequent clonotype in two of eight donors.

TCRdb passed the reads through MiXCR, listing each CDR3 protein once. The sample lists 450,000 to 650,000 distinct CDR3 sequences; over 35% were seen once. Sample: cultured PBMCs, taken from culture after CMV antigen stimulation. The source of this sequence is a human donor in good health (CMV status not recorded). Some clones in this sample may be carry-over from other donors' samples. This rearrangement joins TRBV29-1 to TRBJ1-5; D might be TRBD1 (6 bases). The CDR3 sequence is CSVGGGIGQPQHF. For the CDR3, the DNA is TGCAGCGTTGGAGGGGGGATAGGGCAGCCCCAGCATTTT. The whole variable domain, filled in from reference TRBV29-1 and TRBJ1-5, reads SAVISQKPSRDICQRGTSLTIQCQVDSQVTMMFWYRQQPGQSLTLIATANQGSEATYESGFVIDKFPISRPNLTFSTLTVSNMSPEDSSIYLCSVGGGIGQPQHFGDGTRLSIL.